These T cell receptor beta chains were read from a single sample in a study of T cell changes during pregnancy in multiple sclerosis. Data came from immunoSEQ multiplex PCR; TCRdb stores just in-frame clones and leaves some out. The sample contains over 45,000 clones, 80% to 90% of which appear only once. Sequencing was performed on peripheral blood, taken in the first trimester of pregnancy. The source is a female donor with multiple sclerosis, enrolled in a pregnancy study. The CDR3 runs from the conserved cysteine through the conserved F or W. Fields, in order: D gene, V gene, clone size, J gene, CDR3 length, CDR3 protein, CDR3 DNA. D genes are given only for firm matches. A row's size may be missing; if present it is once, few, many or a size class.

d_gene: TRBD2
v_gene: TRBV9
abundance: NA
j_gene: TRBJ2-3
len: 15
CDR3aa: CASSVEAGGGDTQYF
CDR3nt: TGTGCCAGCAGCGTAGAAGCGGGAGGGGGAGATACGCAGTATTTT

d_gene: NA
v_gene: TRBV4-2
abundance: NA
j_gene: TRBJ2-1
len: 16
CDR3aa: CASSQDPGTGVNEQFF
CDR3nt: TGTGCCAGCAGCCAGGACCCCGGTACGGGGGTCAATGAGCAGTTCTTC

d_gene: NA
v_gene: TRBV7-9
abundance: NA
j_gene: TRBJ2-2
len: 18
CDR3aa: CASSLGAGGRLNTGELFF
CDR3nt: TGTGCCAGCAGCTTAGGGGCCGGGGGACGGCTGAACACCGGGGAGCTGTTTTTT

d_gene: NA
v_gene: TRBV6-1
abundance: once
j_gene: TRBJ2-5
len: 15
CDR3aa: CASTLRTRPQETQYF
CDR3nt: TGTGCCAGCACCCTTCGAACTCGCCCTCAAGAGACCCAGTACTTC

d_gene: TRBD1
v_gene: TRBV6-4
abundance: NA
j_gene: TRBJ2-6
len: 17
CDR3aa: CASSVGSGGSGANVLTF
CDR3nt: TGTGCCAGCAGCGTCGGGTCAGGGGGCTCTGGGGCCAACGTCCTGACTTTC

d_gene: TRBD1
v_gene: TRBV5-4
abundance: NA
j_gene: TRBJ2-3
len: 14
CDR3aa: CASSRTGYMDTQYF
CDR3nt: TGTGCCAGCAGCCGGACAGGGTACATGGATACGCAGTATTTT

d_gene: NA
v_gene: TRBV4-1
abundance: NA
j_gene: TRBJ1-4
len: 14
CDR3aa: CASSRPFSNEKLFF
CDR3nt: TGCGCCAGCAGCCGGCCCTTTTCTAATGAAAAACTGTTTTTT

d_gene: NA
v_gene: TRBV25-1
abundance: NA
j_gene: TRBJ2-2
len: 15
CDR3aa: CASSAPGLPPGELFF
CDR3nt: TGTGCCAGCAGTGCCCCGGGACTTCCGCCCGGGGAGCTGTTTTTT

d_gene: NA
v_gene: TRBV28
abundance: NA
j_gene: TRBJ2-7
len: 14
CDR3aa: CASSPSWRPGEQYF
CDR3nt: TGTGCCAGCAGTCCCTCATGGCGGCCAGGGGAGCAGTACTTC

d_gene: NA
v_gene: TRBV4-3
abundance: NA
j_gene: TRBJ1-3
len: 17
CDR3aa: CASSQHRDNYSGNTIYF
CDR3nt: TGCGCCAGCAGCCAACACCGGGACAATTACTCTGGAAACACCATATATTTT

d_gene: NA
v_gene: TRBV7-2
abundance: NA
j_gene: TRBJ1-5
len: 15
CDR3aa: CASSPSLGANQPQHF
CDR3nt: TGTGCCAGCAGCCCATCTTTGGGGGCCAATCAGCCCCAGCATTTT

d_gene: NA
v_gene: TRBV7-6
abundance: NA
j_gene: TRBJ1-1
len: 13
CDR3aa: CASKLQVNTEAFF
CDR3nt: TGTGCCAGCAAGCTACAGGTGAACACTGAAGCTTTCTTT

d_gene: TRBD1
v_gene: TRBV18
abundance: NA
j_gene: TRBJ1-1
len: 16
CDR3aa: CASSFGDRGMNTEAFF
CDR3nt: TGTGCCAGCTCTTTCGGTGACAGGGGGATGAACACTGAAGCTTTCTTT

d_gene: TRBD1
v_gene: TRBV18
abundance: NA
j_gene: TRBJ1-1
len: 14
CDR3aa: CASSSRTGDTEAFF
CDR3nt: TGTGCCAGCTCGTCCCGGACAGGGGACACTGAAGCTTTCTTT

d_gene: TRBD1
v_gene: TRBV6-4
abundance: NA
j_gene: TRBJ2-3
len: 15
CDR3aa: CASSAGGQGADTQYF
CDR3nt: TGTGCCAGCAGTGCAGGTGGACAGGGGGCCGATACGCAGTATTTT

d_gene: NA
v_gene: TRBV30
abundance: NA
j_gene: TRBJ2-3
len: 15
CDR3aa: CAWSGGGGGRDTQYF
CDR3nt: TGTGCCTGGAGTGGCGGAGGCGGTGGACGAGATACGCAGTATTTT

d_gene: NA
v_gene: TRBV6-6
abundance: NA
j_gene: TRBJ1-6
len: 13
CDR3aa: CASSWGGNSPLHF
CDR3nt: TGTGCCAGCAGCTGGGGGGGTAATTCACCCCTCCACTTT